Following are 21 T cell receptor beta chains from one sample sequenced in a study of blood T cell repertoires in COVID-19. The table came from immunoSEQ multiplex PCR; TCRdb's copy has only in-frame clones and leaves some out. Counted here are approximately 250,000 clones, approximately 88% occurring once; the ten biggest clones make up roughly 10%. Sequencing was performed on peripheral blood. The source is a woman in her seventies with COVID-19, enrolled during active disease.

This clone has a single count. The V gene is TRBV3-1 (or the pseudogene TRBV3-2), the J gene TRBJ1-2; 8 bases line up with TRBD1. The V gene end was trimmed by 4 bases and the J gene end by 7 bases; junction bases not matched to a gene: 8. The CDR3 covers 14 residues. Germline V gene data show CDR1 as LGHDT and CDR2 as YNNKEL (reference sequence). The CDR3 DNA reads TGTGCCAGCAGCCTCCGGGACAGGACTGCTGGCTACACCTTC. Residues: CASSLRDRTAGYTF.

There are a few counts of this clone. The rearrangement joins TRBV3-1 (or the pseudogene TRBV3-2) to TRBJ2-7; possibly TRBD1 for D (6 bases). Germline assignment: CDR1 LGHDT and CDR2 YNNKEL (reference sequence). The CDR3 contains 14 residues. Trimming took 4 bases from V and 4 from J, leaving 14 bases between them. The CDR3 protein is CASSLSQDRYEQYF. CDR3 in DNA: TGTGCCAGCAGCCTCTCACAAGACAGGTACGAGCAGTACTTC.

J is TRBJ1-3 and V is TRBV28; tentatively, D is TRBD1 (5 bases). There are 14 residues in the CDR3. Per the germline V gene, CDR1 is MDHEN and CDR2 is SYDVKM. The V end lost 6 bases, the J end lost 3 bases, and 12 bases lay between the germline ends. This chain's CDR3 is CASRERGGGNTIYF. The CDR3 coding sequence is TGTGCCAGCAGGGAAAGGGGTGGTGGAAACACCATATATTTT.

This rearrangement joins TRBV27 to TRBJ2-7, with TRBD1 matching over 8 bases. Germline V gene data show CDR1 as MNHEY and CDR2 as SMNVEV (reference sequence). This CDR3 comprises 15 residues. Trimming at V came to 5 bases and at J to 5 bases, leaving 11 bases not matched to a gene. The CDR3 nucleotides are TGTGCCAGCAGTGAATTACAGGGGGTAGCGCACGAGCAGTACTTC. This sequence encodes CASSELQGVAHEQYF.

The chain carries TRBV5-8 and TRBJ2-3; D is unresolved. Per germline, CDR1 SGHTS and CDR2 YDEGEE. V dropped 0 bases and J dropped 0 bases, with 5 bases sitting between them. This CDR3 has 14 amino acids. DNA for the CDR3: TGTGCCAGCAGCTTGGGGAGTAGCACAGATACGCAGTATTTT. Translated, it gives CASSLGSSTDTQYF.

V usage is TRBV29-1 and J usage is TRBJ1-2; TRBD1 might be the D (6 bases). Germline V gene data show CDR1 as SQVTM and CDR2 as ANQGSEA. The ends were cut back, 6 bases at V and 6 bases at J, with 14 bases in the middle. This CDR3 is 12 amino acids long. The CDR3 coding sequence is TGCAGCGTGGAACTAACAGGGCATGGCTACACCTTC. Translated: CSVELTGHGYTF.

The V gene is TRBV30, the J gene TRBJ2-2, with TRBD2 matching 11 bases. The CDR3 totals 15 residues. Germline V gives CDR1 GTSNPN, CDR2 SVGIG (reference sequence). V was clipped by 5 bases and J by 3 bases; unmatched bases: 5. In nucleotides, the CDR3 is TGTGCCTGGGGTAGCGGGAGGGTTGACACCGGGGAGCTGTTTTTT. This sequence encodes CAWGSGRVDTGELFF.

The gene calls are TRBV5-4 and TRBJ2-3; weak D call: TRBD2 (6 bases). Germline V CDR1 and CDR2: SGHNT, YYREEE (reference sequence). The CDR3 runs 13 residues. With 4 bases removed from V and 3 bases from J, the gap between germline ends came to 9 bases. This CDR3 reads CASSPAGTDTQYF. The CDR3 DNA reads as TGTGCCAGCAGCCCCGCGGGGACAGATACGCAGTATTTT.

There are a few counts of this clone. V and J are TRBV30 and TRBJ1-5; D ambiguous. This CDR3 region has 13 residues. V lost 5 bases and J lost 7, with 15 bases in between. CDR1 and CDR2 (germline): GTSNPN, SVGIG (reference sequence). The CDR3 region has the DNA TGTGCCTGGTCCGGAGCGAGAGAACAGCCCCAGCATTTT. It yields the protein CAWSGAREQPQHF.

J is TRBJ2-5 and V is TRBV28; D uncertain. This CDR3 contains 15 residues. Germline values: CDR1 MDHEN, CDR2 SYDVKM. The V end lost 2 bases, the J end lost 5 bases, and 15 bases lay between the germline ends. The CDR3 DNA is TGTGCCAGCAGTTTAAGAGGTGGAGCCGGGGAGACCCAGTACTTC. Translated: CASSLRGGAGETQYF.

The chain uses TRBV9 and TRBJ1-3; weak D call: TRBD1 (6 bases). Trimming left V 4 bases short and J 1 base short, with 12 bases between. CDR1 and CDR2 (germline): SGDLS, YYNGEE. This CDR3 region has 15 residues. CDR3 sequence: CASSLQTGSGNTIYF. CDR3 coding DNA: TGTGCCAGCAGCCTACAAACAGGGTCTGGAAACACCATATATTTT.

The chain joins TRBV28 to TRBJ2-1; tentative D call: TRBD1 (6 bases). Germline CDR1 reads MDHEN; CDR2 reads SYDVKM. The CDR3 is made up of 15 amino acids. V was shortened by 2 bases and J by 3 bases, with 11 bases between the two germline ends. In DNA form, the CDR3 reads TGTGCCAGCAGTTTAGGTAACAGGGTCTACAATGAGCAGTTCTTC. Amino acid sequence: CASSLGNRVYNEQFF.

The CDR3 DNA is TGTGCCAGTAGAAAGGGGGCAGGGGGCACTGAAGCTTTCTTT. It yields the protein CASRKGAGGTEAFF. V usage is TRBV13 and J usage is TRBJ1-1, with TRBD1 matching 7 bases. CDR3 length: 14 residues. The germline CDR1 and CDR2 sequences are PRHDT and FYEKMQ (reference sequence). V dropped 9 bases and J dropped 4; count of bases not matched to a gene: 11.

The genes are TRBV3-1 (or the pseudogene TRBV3-2) and TRBJ2-1; 7 bases map to TRBD2. The CDR3 is made up of 16 amino acids. Germline CDR1 reads LGHDT; CDR2 reads YNNKEL (reference sequence). With V trimmed by 0 bases and J by 9 bases, 11 bases remained unmatched. As DNA, the CDR3 is TGTGCCAGCAGCCAAGAACGAAGGGGAGGGGCAGGTGAGCAGTTCTTC. Amino acids: CASSQERRGGAGEQFF.

The V call is TRBV29-1, the J call TRBJ1-2; TRBD1 is a possible D gene (6 bases). Deletions cut 2 bases from V and 4 bases from J, with 11 bases between. Germline CDR1 is SQVTM and CDR2 is ANQGSEA. There are 13 residues in the CDR3. The CDR3 DNA follows: TGCAGCGTTGAAAAACCGGACAGCTATGGCTACACCTTC. Translation gives CSVEKPDSYGYTF.

There are a few counts of this clone. The chain couples TRBV3-1 (or the pseudogene TRBV3-2) to TRBJ2-7; the match to TRBD1 covers 9 bases. After removal of 0 bases from V and 9 bases from J, the junction contained 9 bases not matched to a gene. CDR1 is LGHDT, CDR2 YNNKEL, per germline (reference sequence). This CDR3 region has 15 residues. The CDR3 reads CASSQDKGQGVGQYF. The CDR3 nucleotides read TGTGCCAGCAGCCAAGATAAGGGACAGGGTGTCGGGCAGTACTTC.

This chain links TRBV21-1 with TRBJ2-7; TRBD2 is taken as the D call from the table, unchecked against the DNA. TRBV21-1 has pseudogene status. The CDR3 extends over 15 amino acids. CDR3 in amino acids: CASSKGLAGNYEQYF. Here the CDR3 DNA reads TGTGCCAGCAGCAAAGGGCTAGCGGGAAACTACGAGCAGTACTTC.

The table lists this clone with a count of one. The V and J genes are TRBV28 and TRBJ1-5, with D perhaps matching TRBD1 (5 bases). The germline V gene has CDR1 MDHEN and CDR2 SYDVKM. Trimming stripped 5 bases from V and 10 bases from J, with 12 bases between. CDR3 length equals 12 residues. In DNA form, the CDR3 reads TGTGCCAGCAGTCTTGGGGCGAGCCCCCAGCATTTT. This gives the protein CASSLGASPQHF.

The chain joins TRBV4-1 to TRBJ2-1, with 10 bases identical to TRBD2. V lost 0 bases to trimming and J lost 7 bases; unmatched junction nucleotides: 9. Germline V gives CDR1 MGHRA, CDR2 YSYEKL. CDR3 size: 17 residues. CDR3 protein: CASSQDRASGRLNEQFF. The CDR3 DNA reads TGCGCCAGCAGCCAAGATAGGGCTAGCGGGAGATTGAATGAGCAGTTCTTC.

This chain joins TRBV4-2 and TRBJ2-1; 9 nucleotides align to TRBD1. V was pared by 0 bases and J by 5 bases, with 14 bases of the junction left unmatched. Germline lookup yields CDR1 LGHNA and CDR2 YNFKEQ. The CDR3 spans 19 residues. The CDR3 spells CASSQEQGAGISSHNEQFF. CDR3 DNA: TGTGCCAGCAGCCAAGAACAGGGGGCGGGCATTAGTTCCCACAATGAGCAGTTCTTC.

This rearrangement joins TRBV13 to TRBJ1-1; 7 nucleotides match TRBD1. The J segment lost 3 bases and the V segment lost 4 bases, leaving 8 bases of the junction unmatched. Germline V gene data show CDR1 as PRHDT and CDR2 as FYEKMQ (reference sequence). This CDR3 comprises 15 residues. The CDR3 sequence: CASSSNRQGYTEAFF. CDR3 DNA sequence: TGTGCCAGCAGCTCTAACCGACAGGGATACACTGAAGCTTTCTTT.